This T cell receptor beta chain is from a study of CD4 T cells in relation to SARS-CoV-2 and coronaviruses. Study-wide context: Controls used an HIV-1 Nef peptide pool or no peptide.

Before the COVID-19 pandemic, during about 2010-2018, CD4+ T cells were taken from unexposed donors. Isolation of CD4+ T cells took place after about 9 days in culture. Method: immunoSEQ multiplex PCR; TCRdb's copy keeps in-frame clones and lacks some. The sample records about 11,000 clones, around 83% being singletons. Germline CDR1 SGHNT, CDR2 YENEEA. The CDR3 contains 18 residues. V was clipped by 1 base and J by 7 bases; unmatched bases: 14. To note about this clone: What it recognizes is unknown.

The TCR originated in a human donor in good health. Sequences were obtained from CD4+ T cells from PBMCs, cultured in vitro. V gene TRBV11-3 combines with J gene TRBJ2-1; 9 nucleotides align to TRBD1. The CDR3 nucleotides are TGTGCCAGCAGCTTAGGGGTTTTGGGGGACAGGGAGAGGAATGAGCAGTTCTTC. Protein sequence: CASSLGVLGDRERNEQFF.